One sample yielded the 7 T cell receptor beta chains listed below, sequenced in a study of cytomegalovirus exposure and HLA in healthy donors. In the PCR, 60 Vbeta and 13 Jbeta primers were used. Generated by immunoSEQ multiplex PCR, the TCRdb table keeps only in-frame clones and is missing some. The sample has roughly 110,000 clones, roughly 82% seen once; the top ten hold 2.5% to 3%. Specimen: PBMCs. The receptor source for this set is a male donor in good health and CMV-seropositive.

The CDR3 reads CASSLAGGRNTEAFF. CDR3 bases: TGTGCCAGCAGCTTAGCGGGGGGGAGGAACACTGAAGCTTTCTTT. The rearrangement uses TRBV7-2 and TRBJ1-1; tentatively, D is TRBD1 (5 bases). The CDR3 totals 15 residues. Germline V gene data show CDR1 as SGHTA and CDR2 as FQGNSA. With 0 bases removed from V and 1 base from J, the gap between germline ends came to 9 bases.

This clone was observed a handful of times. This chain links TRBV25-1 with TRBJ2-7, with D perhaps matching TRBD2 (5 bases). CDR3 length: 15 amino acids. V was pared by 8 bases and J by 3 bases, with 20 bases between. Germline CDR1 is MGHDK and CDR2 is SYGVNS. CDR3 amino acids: CASPPLGSAYYEQYF. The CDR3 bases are TGTGCCAGCCCTCCACTAGGGTCCGCCTACTACGAGCAGTACTTC.

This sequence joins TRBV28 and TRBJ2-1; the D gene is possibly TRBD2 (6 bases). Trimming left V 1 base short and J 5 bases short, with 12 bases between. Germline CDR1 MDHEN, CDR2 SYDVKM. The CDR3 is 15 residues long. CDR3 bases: TGTGCCAGCAGTTTATTCAGGGACTTTAACAATGAGCAGTTCTTC. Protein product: CASSLFRDFNNEQFF.

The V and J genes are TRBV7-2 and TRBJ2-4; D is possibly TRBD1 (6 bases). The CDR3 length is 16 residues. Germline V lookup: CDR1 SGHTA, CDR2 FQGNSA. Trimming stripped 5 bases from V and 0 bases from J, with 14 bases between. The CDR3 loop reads CASSLTGQVAKNIQYF. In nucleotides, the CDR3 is TGTGCCAGCAGCCTCACAGGGCAGGTAGCCAAAAACATTCAGTACTTC.

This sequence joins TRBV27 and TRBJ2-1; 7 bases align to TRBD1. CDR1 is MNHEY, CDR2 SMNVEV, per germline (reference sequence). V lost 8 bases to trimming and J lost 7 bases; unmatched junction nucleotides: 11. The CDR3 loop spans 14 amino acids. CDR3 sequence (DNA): TGTGCCAGCTCTCCCGGGACAGTCAAGAATGAGCAGTTCTTC. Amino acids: CASSPGTVKNEQFF.

The chain's CDR3 is CASSPRDNYGYTF. CDR3 in DNA: TGCGCCAGCAGCCCCAGGGATAACTATGGCTACACCTTC. V gene TRBV5-1 combines with J gene TRBJ1-2, with D possibly being TRBD1 (5 bases). V was trimmed by 4 bases and J by 1 base, leaving 8 bases between them. Germline assignment: CDR1 SGHRS and CDR2 YFSETQ. The CDR3 extends over 13 amino acids. Full variable domain (missing parts from reference TRBV5-1 and TRBJ1-2): KAGVTQTPRYLIKTRGQQVTLSCSPISGHRSVSWYQQTPGQGLQFLFEYFSETQRNKGNFPGRFSGRQFSNSRSEMNVSTLELGDSALYLCASSPRDNYGYTFGSGTRLTVV.

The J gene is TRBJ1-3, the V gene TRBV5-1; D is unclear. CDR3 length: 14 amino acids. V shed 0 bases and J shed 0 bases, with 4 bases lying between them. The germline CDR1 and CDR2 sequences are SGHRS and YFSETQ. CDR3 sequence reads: CASSLDSSGNTIYF. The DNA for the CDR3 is TGCGCCAGCAGCTTGGACAGCTCTGGAAACACCATATATTTT.